These 5 T cell receptor beta chains were all obtained from the same sample, sequenced in a study of blood T cells in healthy people across ages. Using a J-beta primer mix together with a sample-barcoded 5' primer, a second PCR was run for about 6 to 12 cycles. TCRdb re-called the 5' RACE reads through MiXCR, storing one row per CDR3 protein. The table lists about 1.7 million distinct CDR3 sequences, over 25% of them singletons. Input material: blood. The receptors originated from a woman under 40 in good health.

This clonotype was recorded many times. The chain combines TRBV7-3 with TRBJ2-7; possibly TRBD1 or TRBD2 for D (5 bases each). V was shortened by 0 bases and J by 3 bases, with 9 bases between the two germline ends. The V gene's germline CDR1 is SGHTA and CDR2 FQGTGA. The length of the CDR3 is 14 residues. The CDR3 nucleotides read TGTGCCAGCAGCTTAACAGCAGGGAGCTACGAGCAGTACTTC. It specifies CASSLTAGSYEQYF.

The chain couples TRBV20-1 to TRBJ2-3, with 7 bases matching TRBD1. The CDR3 spans 14 residues. J lost 3 bases, V lost 7 bases, and 10 bases had no gene match. The V gene's germline CDR1 is DFQATT and CDR2 SNEGSKA (reference sequence). The CDR3 spells CSGTTGFRTDTQYF. CDR3 in DNA: TGCAGTGGAACGACAGGGTTTAGGACAGATACGCAGTATTTT.

With regard to this clonotype: Just one base apart from a much larger clone, this may be a read error. The chain carries TRBV10-3 and TRBJ2-7; 12 bases map to TRBD2. The germline CDR1 and CDR2 sequences are ENHRY and SYGVKD. The CDR3 extends over 16 amino acids. V lost 3 bases and J lost 7; bases outside the gene matches: 10. CDR3 protein: CAISEGQASGGAEQYF. The CDR3 nucleotides read TGTGCCATCAGTGAAGGCCAGGCTAGCGGGGGGGCAGAGCAGTACTTC.

Turning to this clonotype: At one end, the junction sequence differs from germline, possibly due to a read error. CDR3 protein: CTSSDDREGETQYF. The CDR3 region has the DNA TGTACCAGCAGTGATGACAGGGAGGGAGAGACCCAGTACTTC. The V call is TRBV25-1, the J call TRBJ2-5; D tentatively fits TRBD1 or TRBD2 (7 bases each). Per germline, CDR1 MGHDK and CDR2 SYGVNS. There are 14 residues in the CDR3.

The chain carries TRBV25-1 and TRBJ1-5, with D uncertain. V was trimmed by 8 bases and J by 6 bases, leaving 17 bases between them. Germline CDR1 and CDR2: MGHDK and SYGVNS. This CDR3 has 14 residues. The CDR3 DNA reads as TGTGCCAGCCCAGAGAGGAGGCAAGGTCAGCCCCAGCATTTT. Protein sequence: CASPERRQGQPQHF. Complete variable domain (other parts from reference TRBV25-1 and TRBJ1-5): EADIYQTPRYLVIGTGKKITLECSQTMGHDKMYWYQQDPGMELHLIHYSYGVNSTEKGDLSSESTVSRIRTEHFPLTLESARPSHTSQYLCASPERRQGQPQHFGDGTRLSIL.